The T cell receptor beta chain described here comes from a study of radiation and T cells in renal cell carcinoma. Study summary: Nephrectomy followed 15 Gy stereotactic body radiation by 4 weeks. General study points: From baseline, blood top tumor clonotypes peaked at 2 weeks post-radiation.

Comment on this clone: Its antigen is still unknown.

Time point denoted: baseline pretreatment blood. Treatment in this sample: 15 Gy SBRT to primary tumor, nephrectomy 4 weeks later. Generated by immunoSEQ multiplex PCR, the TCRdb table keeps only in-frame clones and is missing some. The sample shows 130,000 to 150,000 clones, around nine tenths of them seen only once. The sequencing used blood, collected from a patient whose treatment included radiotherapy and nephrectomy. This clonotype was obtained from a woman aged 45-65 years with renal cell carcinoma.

The CDR3 DNA follows: TGCGCCAGCAGTGAGAGGGGGCGCGACAATCAGCCCCAGCATTTT. This codes for CASSERGRDNQPQHF. The chain combines TRBV10-2 with TRBJ1-5, with 7 bases identical to TRBD1. The ends lost 2 bases at V and 3 bases at J; junction bases unmatched: 4. CDR3 length: 15 residues. In germline, CDR1 is WSHSY, CDR2 SAAADI.